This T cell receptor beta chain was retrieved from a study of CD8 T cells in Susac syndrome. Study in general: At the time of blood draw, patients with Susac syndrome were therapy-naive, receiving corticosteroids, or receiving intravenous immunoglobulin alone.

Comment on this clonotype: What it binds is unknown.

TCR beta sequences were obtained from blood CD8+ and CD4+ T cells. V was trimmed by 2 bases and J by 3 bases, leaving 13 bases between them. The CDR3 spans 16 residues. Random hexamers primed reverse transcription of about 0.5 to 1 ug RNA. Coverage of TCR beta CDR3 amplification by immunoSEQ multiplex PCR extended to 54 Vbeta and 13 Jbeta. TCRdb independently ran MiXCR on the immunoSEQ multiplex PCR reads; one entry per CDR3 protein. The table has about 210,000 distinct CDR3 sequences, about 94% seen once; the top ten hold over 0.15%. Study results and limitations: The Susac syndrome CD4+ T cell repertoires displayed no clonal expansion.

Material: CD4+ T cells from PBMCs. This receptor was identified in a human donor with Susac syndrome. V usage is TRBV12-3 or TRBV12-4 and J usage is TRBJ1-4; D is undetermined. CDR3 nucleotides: TGTGCCAGCAGTTTAATCAGGACCGGAGCTAATGAAAAACTGTTTTTT. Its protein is CASSLIRTGANEKLFF.